The 2 T cell receptor beta chains given below trace back to one sample, sequenced in a study of cytomegalovirus exposure and HLA in healthy donors. The study ran its PCR with 60 Vbeta and 13 Jbeta primers. Data came from immunoSEQ multiplex PCR; TCRdb stores just in-frame clones and leaves some out. The sample contains under 150,000 clones, around three quarters of which appear only once. Sequencing was carried out using PBMCs. The receptors were sampled from a man aged 35-49 years in good health and CMV-seropositive.

This clone was observed a few times. The CDR3 DNA is TGTGCCAGCTCACCTCCCTACGGGGAGGATGAGCAGTTCTTC. The encoded protein is CASSPPYGEDEQFF. The chain carries TRBV18 and TRBJ2-1, with D maybe TRBD2 (6 bases). The CDR3 runs 14 residues. Deletions cut 3 bases from V and 8 bases from J, with 14 bases between. Germline loops: CDR1 KGHSH, CDR2 LQKENI.

The chain links TRBV6-5 to TRBJ2-7; TRBD1 matches 8 bases. This CDR3 is built from 14 residues. Trimming at V came to 4 bases and at J to 2 bases, leaving 4 bases not matched to a gene. Germline V gene lookup returns CDR1 MNHEY and CDR2 SVGAGI. The CDR3 region is CASSLAGGAYEQYF. Written as DNA, the CDR3 is TGTGCCAGCAGTTTAGCAGGGGGCGCCTACGAGCAGTACTTC.